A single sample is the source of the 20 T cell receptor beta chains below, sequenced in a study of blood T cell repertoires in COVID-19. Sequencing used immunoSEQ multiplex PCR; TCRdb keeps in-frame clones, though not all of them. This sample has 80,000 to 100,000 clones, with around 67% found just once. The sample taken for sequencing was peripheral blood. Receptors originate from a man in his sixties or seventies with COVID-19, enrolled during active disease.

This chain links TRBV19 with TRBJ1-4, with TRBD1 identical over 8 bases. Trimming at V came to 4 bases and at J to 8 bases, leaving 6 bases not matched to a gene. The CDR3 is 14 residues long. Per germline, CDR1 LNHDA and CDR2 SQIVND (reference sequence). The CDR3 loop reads CASSTTGASEKLFF. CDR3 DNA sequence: TGTGCCAGTAGTACGACAGGGGCGAGCGAAAAACTGTTTTTT.

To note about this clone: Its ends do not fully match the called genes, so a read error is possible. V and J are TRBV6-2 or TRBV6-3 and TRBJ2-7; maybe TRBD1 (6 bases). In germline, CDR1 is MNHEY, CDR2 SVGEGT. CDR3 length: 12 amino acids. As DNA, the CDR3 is TGTGCCAGCAGTTACTCCAGACAGGCGTCTATCTTC. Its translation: CASSYSRQASIF.

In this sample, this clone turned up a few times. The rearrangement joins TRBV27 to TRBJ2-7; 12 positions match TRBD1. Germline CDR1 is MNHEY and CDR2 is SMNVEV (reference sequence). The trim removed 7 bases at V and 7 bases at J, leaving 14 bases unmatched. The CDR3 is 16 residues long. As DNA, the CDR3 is TGTGCCAGCACCTTCGTCCGGGGACAGGGGGCAGGAGAGCAGTACTTC. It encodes CASTFVRGQGAGEQYF.

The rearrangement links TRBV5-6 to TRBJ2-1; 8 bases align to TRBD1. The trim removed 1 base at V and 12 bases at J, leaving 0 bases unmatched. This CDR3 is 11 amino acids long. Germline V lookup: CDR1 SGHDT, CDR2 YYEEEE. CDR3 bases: TGTGCCAGCAGCTTGACAGGGGGGCAGTTCTTC. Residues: CASSLTGGQFF.

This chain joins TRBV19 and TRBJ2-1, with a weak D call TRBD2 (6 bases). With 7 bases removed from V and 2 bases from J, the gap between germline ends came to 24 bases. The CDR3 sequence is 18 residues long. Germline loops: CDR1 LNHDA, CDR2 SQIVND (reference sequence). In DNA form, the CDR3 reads TGTGCCAGTAAAGGGGCATCCCCTCGTCGGGGGACCTACAATGAGCAGTTCTTC. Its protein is CASKGASPRRGTYNEQFF. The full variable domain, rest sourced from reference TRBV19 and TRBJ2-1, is DGGITQSPKYLFRKEGQNVTLSCEQNLNHDAMYWYRQDPGQGLRLIYYSQIVNDFQKGDIAEGYSVSREKKESFPLTVTSAQKNPTAFYLCASKGASPRRGTYNEQFFGPGTRLTVL.

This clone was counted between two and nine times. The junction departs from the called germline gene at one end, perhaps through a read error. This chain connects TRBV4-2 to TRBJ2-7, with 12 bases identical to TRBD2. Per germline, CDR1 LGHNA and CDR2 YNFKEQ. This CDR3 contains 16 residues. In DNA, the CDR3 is TGTGCCAGCAGACAAGATATGGGACTAGCGGGCATTGAGCAGTACTTC. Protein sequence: CASRQDMGLAGIEQYF.

The CDR3 protein is CASSFGPGMETQYF. Here the CDR3 DNA reads TGTGCCAGCAGCTTCGGTCCAGGGATGGAGACCCAGTACTTC. The rearrangement uses TRBV11-3 and TRBJ2-5; a weak D match, TRBD1 (5 bases). The V gene's germline CDR1 is SGHNT and CDR2 YENEEA. The CDR3 totals 14 residues. V lost 3 bases and J 5 bases, leaving 13 bases between the germline ends.

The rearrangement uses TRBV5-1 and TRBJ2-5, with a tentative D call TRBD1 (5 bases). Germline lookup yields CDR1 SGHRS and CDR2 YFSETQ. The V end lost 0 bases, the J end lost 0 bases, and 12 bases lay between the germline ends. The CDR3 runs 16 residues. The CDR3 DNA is TGCGCCAGCAGCTTGGGGACAAGCCTGTACCAAGAGACCCAGTACTTC. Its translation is CASSLGTSLYQETQYF.

DNA of the CDR3: TGTGCCAGCAGCCTGAACACCGGGGAGCTGTTTTTT. It translates to CASSLNTGELFF. This chain links TRBV7-3 with TRBJ2-2; D not certain. Trimming cost V 5 bases and J 1 base, with 2 bases left between them. The CDR3 consists of 12 residues. CDR1 is SGHTA and CDR2 is FQGTGA in the germline V gene.

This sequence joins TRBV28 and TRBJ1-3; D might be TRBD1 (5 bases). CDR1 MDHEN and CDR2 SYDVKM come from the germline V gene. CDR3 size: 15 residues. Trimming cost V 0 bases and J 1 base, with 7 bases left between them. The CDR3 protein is CASSLWAGSGNTIYF. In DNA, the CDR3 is TGTGCCAGCAGTTTATGGGCAGGGTCTGGAAACACCATATATTTT.

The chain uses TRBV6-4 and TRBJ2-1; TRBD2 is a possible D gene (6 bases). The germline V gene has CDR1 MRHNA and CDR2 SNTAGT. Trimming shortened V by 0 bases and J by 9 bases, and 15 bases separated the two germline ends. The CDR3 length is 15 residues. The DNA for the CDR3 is TGTGCCAGCAGTGACTCCGGTAGCGGAGTTCGTGAGCAGTTCTTC. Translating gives CASSDSGSGVREQFF.

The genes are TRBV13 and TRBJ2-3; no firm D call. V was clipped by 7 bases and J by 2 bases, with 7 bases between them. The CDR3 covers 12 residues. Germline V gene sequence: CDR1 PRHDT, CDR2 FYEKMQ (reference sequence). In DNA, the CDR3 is TGTGCCAGCAACTCCGACACAGATACGCAGTATTTT. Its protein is CASNSDTDTQYF.

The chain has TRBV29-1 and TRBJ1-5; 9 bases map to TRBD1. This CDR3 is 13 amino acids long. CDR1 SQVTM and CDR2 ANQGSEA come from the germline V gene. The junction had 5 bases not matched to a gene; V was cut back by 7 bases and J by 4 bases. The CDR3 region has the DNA TGCAGCGCTACCGGGACAGGGAATCAGCCCCAGCATTTT. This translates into CSATGTGNQPQHF.

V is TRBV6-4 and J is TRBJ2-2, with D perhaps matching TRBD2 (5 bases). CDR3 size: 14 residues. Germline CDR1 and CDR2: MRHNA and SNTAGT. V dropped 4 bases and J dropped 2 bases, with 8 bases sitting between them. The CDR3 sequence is CASSGTFNTGELFF. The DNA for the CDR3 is TGTGCCAGCAGTGGGACTTTTAACACCGGGGAGCTGTTTTTT.

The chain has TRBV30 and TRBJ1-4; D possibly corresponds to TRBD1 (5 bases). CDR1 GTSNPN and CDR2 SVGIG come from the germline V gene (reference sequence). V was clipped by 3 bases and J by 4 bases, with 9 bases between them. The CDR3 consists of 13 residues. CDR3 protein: CAWSVRDNEKLFF. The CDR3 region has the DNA TGTGCCTGGAGCGTCAGGGATAATGAAAAACTGTTTTTT.

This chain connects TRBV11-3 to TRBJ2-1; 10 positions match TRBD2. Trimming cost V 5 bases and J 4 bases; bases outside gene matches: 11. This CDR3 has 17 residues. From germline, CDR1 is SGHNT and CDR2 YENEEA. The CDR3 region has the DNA TGTGCCAGCAGCCCGAGGGGGTGGACTAGCGGTTACAATGAGCAGTTCTTC. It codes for CASSPRGWTSGYNEQFF.

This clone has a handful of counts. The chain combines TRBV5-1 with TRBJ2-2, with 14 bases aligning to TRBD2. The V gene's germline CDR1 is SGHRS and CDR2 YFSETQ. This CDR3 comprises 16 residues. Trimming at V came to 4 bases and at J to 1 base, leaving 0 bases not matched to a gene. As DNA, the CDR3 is TGCGCCAGCAGCGGGACTAGCGGGGGGAACACCGGGGAGCTGTTTTTT. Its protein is CASSGTSGGNTGELFF.

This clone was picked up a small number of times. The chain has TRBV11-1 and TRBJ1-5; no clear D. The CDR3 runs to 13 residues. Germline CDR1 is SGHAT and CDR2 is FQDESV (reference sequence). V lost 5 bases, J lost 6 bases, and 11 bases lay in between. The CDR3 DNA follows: TGTGCCAGCAGCCTTGGACGGGGTCAGCCCCAGCATTTT. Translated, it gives CASSLGRGQPQHF.

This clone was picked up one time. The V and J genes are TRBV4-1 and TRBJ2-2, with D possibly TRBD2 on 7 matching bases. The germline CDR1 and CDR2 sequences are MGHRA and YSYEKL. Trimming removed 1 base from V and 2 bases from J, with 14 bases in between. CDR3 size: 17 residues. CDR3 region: CASSQVQGRANTGELFF. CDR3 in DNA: TGCGCCAGCAGCCAAGTTCAGGGGAGGGCAAACACCGGGGAGCTGTTTTTT.

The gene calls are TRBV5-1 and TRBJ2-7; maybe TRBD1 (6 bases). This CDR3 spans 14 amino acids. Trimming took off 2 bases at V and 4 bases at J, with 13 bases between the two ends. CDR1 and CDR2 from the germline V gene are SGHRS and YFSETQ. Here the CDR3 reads CASSFAGVRYEQYF. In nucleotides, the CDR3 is TGCGCCAGCAGCTTTGCAGGGGTAAGGTACGAGCAGTACTTC. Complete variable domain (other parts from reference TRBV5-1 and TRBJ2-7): KAGVTQTPRYLIKTRGQQVTLSCSPISGHRSVSWYQQTPGQGLQFLFEYFSETQRNKGNFPGRFSGRQFSNSRSEMNVSTLELGDSALYLCASSFAGVRYEQYFGPGTRLTVT.